A selection of T cell receptor beta chains follows, all from one sample in a study of T-cell reconstitution after alpha-beta-depleted transplantation in children. TCRdb analysed the PCR reads with MiXCR anew, one entry per CDR3 protein. Altogether about 580,000 distinct CDR3 sequences are present, roughly 23% being singletons, with the ten largest covering roughly an eighth. The source was PBMCs, mostly from graft donor cells, collected 360 days after TCRalphabeta/CD19-depleted stem cell transplant. Receptor source: a boy less than two years old who had a stem cell transplant for acute myeloid leukemia, so the T cells may come from the graft donor. CDR3s include the opening cysteine and the closing phenylalanine or tryptophan. The D gene is left open where the match is weak. Clone size appears in some rows only: once, few, many, or a class for an expanded clone.

many	TRBJ1-1	TRBV12-3/TRBV12-4	NA	TGTGCCAGCAGACAGACATCGCACACTGAAGCTTTCTTT	CASRQTSHTEAFF
once	TRBJ1-1	TRBV7-9	NA	TGTGCCAGCAGCAACAACAGGGAGAGCACTGAAGCTTTCTTT	CASSNNRESTEAFF
many	TRBJ2-7	TRBV20-1	NA	TGCAGTGCTCGAAACAGCTACGAGCAGTACTTC	CSARNSYEQYF
NA	TRBJ2-5	TRBV20-1	NA	TGCAGTGGCAGTAGGCCGTACCAAGAGACCCAGTACTTC	CSGSRPYQETQYF
many	TRBJ2-3	TRBV20-1	TRBD2	TGCAGTGCTAGAGTTGCCGCGGGACTAGCGAGCCCAGATACGCAGTATTTT	CSARVAAGLASPDTQYF
few	TRBJ2-3	TRBV20-1	TRBD2	TGCAGTGCTAACCCGACTAGCCACCCCGACACAGATACGCAGTATTTT	CSANPTSHPDTDTQYF
few	TRBJ2-2	TRBV6-5	TRBD1	TGTGCCAGCAGACCGGACAGGGGAAGAACCGGGGAGCTGTTTTTT	CASRPDRGRTGELFF
NA	TRBJ2-3	TRBV7-2	NA	TGTGCCAGCAGCTTAGAGTCCCACCGCACAGATACGCAGTATTTT	CASSLESHRTDTQYF
NA	TRBJ2-3	TRBV5-1	NA	TGCGCCAGCAGCCCGGGACGGAGGGAGGATACGCAGTATTTT	CASSPGRREDTQYF
many	TRBJ2-1	TRBV29-1	NA	TGCAGCGTTGAAGTCCAGGACAATGAGCAGTTCTTC	CSVEVQDNEQFF
NA	TRBJ2-3	TRBV7-9	NA	TGTGCCAGCAGCGCGCCCTCCACTAGTGCCGAGGCAGATACGCAGTATTTT	CASSAPSTSAEADTQYF
many	TRBJ2-1	TRBV29-1	NA	TGCAGCGTCAAACCCGGGGGCATCTACAATGAGCAGTTCTTC	CSVKPGGIYNEQFF
NA	TRBJ1-4	TRBV20-1	NA	TGCAGTGCTAGAGACCTGACAGGCACTAATGAAAAACTGTTTTTT	CSARDLTGTNEKLFF
many	TRBJ1-1	TRBV14	TRBD1	TGTGCCAGCAGCAGCGGGACAGGGGGATTTGTGAACACTGAAGCTTTCTTT	CASSSGTGGFVNTEAFF
many	TRBJ1-1	TRBV25-1	TRBD1	TGTGCCAGCAGTGCGGGACAGGGGTCGCCCGAAGCTTTCTTT	CASSAGQGSPEAFF
few	TRBJ2-3	TRBV12-3/TRBV12-4	NA	TGTGCCAGCAGTTTATCCAGGGTCAAAGCAGATACGCAGTATTTT	CASSLSRVKADTQYF
NA	TRBJ1-1	TRBV4-1	TRBD1	TGCGCCAGCAGCCAAGATAGGGACAGGGGGTCCATGAACACTGAAGCTTTCTTT	CASSQDRDRGSMNTEAFF
few	TRBJ2-6	TRBV20-1	NA	TGCAGTGCTAGGTCCGGCTCTGGGGCCAACGTCCTGACTTTC	CSARSGSGANVLTF